This entry lists 3 T cell receptor beta chains sequenced from one sample in a study of Tregs in tolerant kidney transplant recipients. Recipients received nonmyeloablative bone marrow transplants from related graft donors, with transient mixed chimerism. This table comes from immunoSEQ multiplex PCR, and its TCRdb copy is limited to in-frame clones, with some not included. The sample table includes about 14,000 clones. Source: CD8+ T cells from blood (PBMCs), taken 6 months after the transplant. The receptors were sampled from a human patient who received a combined kidney and bone marrow transplant. Part of the T cells may come from the graft donor.

CDR3 protein: CSVEGWQLDNEQFF. CDR3 DNA (partial): TGCAGCGTTGAAGGGTGGCAGCTAGACAATGAG. The rearrangement links TRBV29-1 to TRBJ2-1, with D uncertain. The read finishes 3 residues shy of the CDR3 end, and the germline J gene is used to complete it. Trimming stripped 1 base from V and 5 bases from J, with 12 bases between. Germline CDR1 reads SQVTM; CDR2 reads ANQGSEA. The CDR3 runs 14 residues.

Turning to this clone: The read halts 3 residues ahead of the CDR3 end, with the missing end drawn from the germline J gene. The chain is built from TRBV29-1 and TRBJ2-7, with 9 bases identical to TRBD2. CDR3 length equals 12 residues. CDR1 is SQVTM, CDR2 ANQGSEA, per germline. The J segment lost 6 bases and the V segment lost 6 bases, leaving 6 bases of the junction unmatched. The covered CDR3 bases are TGCAGCGTGCCTGCGGGGGGGAGCGAG. As protein: CSVPAGGSE. The CDR3 in its entirety is CSVPAGGSEQYF.

In regard to this clone: The CDR3 extends 3 residues past the end of the read, so its final part is completed from the germline J gene. This sequence joins TRBV18 and TRBJ2-2; 8 bases align to TRBD2. CDR1 and CDR2 (germline): KGHSH, LQKENI. V lost 3 bases and J lost 3; bases outside the gene matches: 6. This CDR3 contains 16 residues. The chain's CDR3 is CASSPLSGTYTGELFF. Incomplete CDR3 DNA: TGTGCCAGCTCACCTCTTAGCGGGACGTACACCGGGGAG.